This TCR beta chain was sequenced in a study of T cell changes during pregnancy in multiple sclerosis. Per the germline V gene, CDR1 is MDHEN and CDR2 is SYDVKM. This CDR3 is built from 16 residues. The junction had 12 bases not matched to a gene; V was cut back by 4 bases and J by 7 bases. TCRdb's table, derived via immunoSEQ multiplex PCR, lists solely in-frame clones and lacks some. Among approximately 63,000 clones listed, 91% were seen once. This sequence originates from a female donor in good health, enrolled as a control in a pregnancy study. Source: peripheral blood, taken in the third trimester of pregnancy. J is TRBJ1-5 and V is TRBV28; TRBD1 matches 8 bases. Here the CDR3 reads CASSSHRTGPYQPQHF. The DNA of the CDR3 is TGTGCCAGCAGTTCCCACCGGACAGGGCCCTACCAGCCCCAGCATTTT. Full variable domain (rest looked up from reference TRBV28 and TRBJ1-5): DVKVTQSSRYLVKRTGEKVFLECVQDMDHENMFWYRQDPGLGLRLIYFSYDVKMKEKGDIPEGYSVSREKKERFSLILESASTNQTSMYLCASSSHRTGPYQPQHFGDGTRLSIL.